These 7 T cell receptor beta chains share one sample of origin, sequenced in a study of technical replicates of blood from a few donors. The repertoire was sequenced with immunoSEQ multiplex PCR; TCRdb's copy has only in-frame clones and lacks some. The sample carries tens of thousands of clones, 75% to 90% recorded once. Sequencing input: PBMCs. These receptors all stem from a human donor in good health. Some clones in this sample may be carry-over from other donors' samples.

The genes are TRBV7-2 and TRBJ2-7; TRBD2 matches at 7 bases. Per germline, CDR1 SGHTA and CDR2 FQGNSA. After removal of 1 base from V and 7 bases from J, the junction contained 4 bases not matched to a gene. There are 13 residues in the CDR3. The CDR3 loop reads CASSLEPGGEQYF. CDR3 coding DNA: TGTGCCAGCAGCTTAGAACCGGGGGGTGAGCAGTACTTC.

The J gene is TRBJ2-1, the V gene TRBV19, with a tentative D call TRBD2 (5 bases). V was trimmed by 2 bases and J by 0 bases, leaving 8 bases between them. CDR1 LNHDA and CDR2 SQIVND come from the germline V gene (reference sequence). This CDR3 region has 15 residues. The DNA for the CDR3 is TGTGCCAGTAGTATAAGCGGCAGCTCCTACAATGAGCAGTTCTTC. The encoded protein is CASSISGSSYNEQFF.

The chain uses TRBV4-3 and TRBJ2-2; 8 positions match TRBD2. CDR3 length: 15 amino acids. Germline V gene lookup returns CDR1 LGHNA and CDR2 YSLEER. V lost 0 bases, J lost 6 bases, and 3 bases stayed unmatched. The DNA of the CDR3 is TGCGCCAGCAGCCAAGAACGCGGGGGGCCCGGGGAGCTGTTTTTT. The encoded protein is CASSQERGGPGELFF.

This clone has only one observation. This chain uses TRBV5-1 with TRBJ2-1; D is possibly TRBD2 (5 bases). CDR3 size: 13 residues. Looked up from germline, CDR1 is SGHRS and CDR2 is YFSETQ. V lost 2 bases, J lost 5 bases, and 8 bases lay in between. The CDR3 DNA reads TGCGCCAGCAGCTTTAGCGTAAACAATGAGCAGTTCTTC. As protein: CASSFSVNNEQFF.

The chain uses TRBV14 and TRBJ2-7, with a weak D call TRBD2 (5 bases). From germline, CDR1 is SGHDN and CDR2 FVKESK. The ends were cut back, 0 bases at V and 5 bases at J, with 23 bases in the middle. The CDR3 is made up of 18 amino acids. The CDR3 here is CASSQELRGRGFAHEQYF. CDR3 in DNA: TGTGCCAGCAGCCAAGAGCTTCGTGGGCGCGGGTTCGCCCACGAGCAGTACTTC.

V gene TRBV11-1 combines with J gene TRBJ1-1; D call uncertain. Germline V lookup: CDR1 SGHAT, CDR2 FQDESV (reference sequence). The CDR3 contains 13 residues. The germline V and J ends were trimmed by 1 base and 4 bases, with 7 bases remaining between them. Here the CDR3 reads CASSLVQATEAFF. The CDR3, as DNA: TGTGCCAGCAGCTTAGTTCAGGCCACTGAAGCTTTCTTT.

V is TRBV5-1 and J is TRBJ2-1; 14 nucleotides line up with TRBD2. This CDR3 has 15 amino acids. CDR1 and CDR2 (germline): SGHRS, YFSETQ. Trimming cost V 5 bases and J 10 bases; bases outside gene matches: 8. The CDR3 here is CASRSGTSGGGEQFF. DNA of the CDR3: TGCGCCAGCAGATCCGGGACTAGCGGGGGTGGGGAGCAGTTCTTC.